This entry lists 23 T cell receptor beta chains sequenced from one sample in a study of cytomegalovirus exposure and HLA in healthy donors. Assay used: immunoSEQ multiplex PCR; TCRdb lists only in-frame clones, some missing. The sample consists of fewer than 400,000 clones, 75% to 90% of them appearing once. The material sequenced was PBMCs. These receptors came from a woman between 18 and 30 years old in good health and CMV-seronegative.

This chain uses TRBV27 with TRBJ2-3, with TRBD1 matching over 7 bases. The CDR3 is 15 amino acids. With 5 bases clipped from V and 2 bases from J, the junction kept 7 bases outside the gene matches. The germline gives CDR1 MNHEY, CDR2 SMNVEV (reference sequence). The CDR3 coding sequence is TGTGCCAGCAGTCCGCCGACAGGGTTCACAGATACGCAGTATTTT. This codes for CASSPPTGFTDTQYF.

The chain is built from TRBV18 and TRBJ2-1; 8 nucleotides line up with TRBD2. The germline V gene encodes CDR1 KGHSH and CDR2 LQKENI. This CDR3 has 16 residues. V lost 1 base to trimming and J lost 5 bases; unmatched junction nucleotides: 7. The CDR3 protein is CASSPLSSGNHNEQFF. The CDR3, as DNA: TGTGCCAGCTCACCACTTAGTAGCGGGAACCACAATGAGCAGTTCTTC.

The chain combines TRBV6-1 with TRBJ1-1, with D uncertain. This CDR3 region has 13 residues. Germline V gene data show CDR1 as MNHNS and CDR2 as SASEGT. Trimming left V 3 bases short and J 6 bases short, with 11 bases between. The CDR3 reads CASSERVPAEAFF. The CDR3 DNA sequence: TGTGCCAGCAGTGAGAGGGTTCCGGCTGAAGCTTTCTTT.

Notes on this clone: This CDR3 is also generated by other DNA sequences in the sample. CDR3 nucleotides: TGTGCCAGCAGCTTAGGGGTGAACACTGAAGCTTTCTTT. Translating it yields CASSLGVNTEAFF. V is TRBV6-5 and J is TRBJ1-1, with a tentative D call TRBD1 (5 bases). CDR3 length: 13 amino acids. Germline V gives CDR1 MNHEY, CDR2 SVGAGI. The V end was cut by 6 bases, the J end by 0 bases, with 8 bases between.

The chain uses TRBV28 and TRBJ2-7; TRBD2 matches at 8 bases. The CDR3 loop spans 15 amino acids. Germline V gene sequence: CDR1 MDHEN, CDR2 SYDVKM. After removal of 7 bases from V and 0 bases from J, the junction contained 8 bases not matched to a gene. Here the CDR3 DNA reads TGTGCCAGCACCATAACTAGCGGCTCCTCCTACGAGCAGTACTTC. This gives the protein CASTITSGSSYEQYF.

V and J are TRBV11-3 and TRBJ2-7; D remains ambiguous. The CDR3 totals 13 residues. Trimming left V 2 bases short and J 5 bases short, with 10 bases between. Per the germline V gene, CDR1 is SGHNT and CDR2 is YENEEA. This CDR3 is CASSLNGFDEQYF. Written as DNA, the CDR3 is TGTGCCAGCAGCTTAAACGGGTTCGACGAGCAGTACTTC.

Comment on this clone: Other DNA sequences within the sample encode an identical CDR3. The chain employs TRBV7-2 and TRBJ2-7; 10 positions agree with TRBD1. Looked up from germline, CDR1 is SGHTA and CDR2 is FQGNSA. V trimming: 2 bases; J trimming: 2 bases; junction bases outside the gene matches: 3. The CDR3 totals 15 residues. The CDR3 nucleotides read TGTGCCAGCAGCTTACGGACAGGGGGGCCCTACGAGCAGTACTTC. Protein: CASSLRTGGPYEQYF.

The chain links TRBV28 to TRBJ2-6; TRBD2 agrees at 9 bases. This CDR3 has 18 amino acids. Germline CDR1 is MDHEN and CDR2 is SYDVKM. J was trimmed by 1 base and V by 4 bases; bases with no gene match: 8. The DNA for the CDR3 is TGTGCCAGCAGTTCCCCTAGCGGGACACTGTCTGGGGCCAACGTCCTGACTTTC. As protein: CASSSPSGTLSGANVLTF.

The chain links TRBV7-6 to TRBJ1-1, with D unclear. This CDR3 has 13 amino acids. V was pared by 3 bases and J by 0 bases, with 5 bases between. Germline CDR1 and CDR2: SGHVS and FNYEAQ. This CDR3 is CASSFNMNTEAFF. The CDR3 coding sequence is TGTGCCAGCAGCTTTAACATGAACACTGAAGCTTTCTTT.

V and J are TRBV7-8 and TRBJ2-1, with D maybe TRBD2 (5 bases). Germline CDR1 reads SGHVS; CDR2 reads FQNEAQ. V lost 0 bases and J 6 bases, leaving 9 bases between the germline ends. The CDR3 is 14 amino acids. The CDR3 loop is CASSLAGSGNEQFF. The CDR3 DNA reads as TGTGCCAGCAGCTTAGCTGGGAGCGGCAATGAGCAGTTCTTC.

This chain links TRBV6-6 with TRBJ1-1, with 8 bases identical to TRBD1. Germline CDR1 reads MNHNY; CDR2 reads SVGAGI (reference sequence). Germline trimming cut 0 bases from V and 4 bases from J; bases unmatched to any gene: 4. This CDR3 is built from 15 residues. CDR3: CASSYSRQGSTEAFF. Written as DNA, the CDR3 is TGTGCCAGCAGTTACTCTAGACAGGGGAGCACTGAAGCTTTCTTT.

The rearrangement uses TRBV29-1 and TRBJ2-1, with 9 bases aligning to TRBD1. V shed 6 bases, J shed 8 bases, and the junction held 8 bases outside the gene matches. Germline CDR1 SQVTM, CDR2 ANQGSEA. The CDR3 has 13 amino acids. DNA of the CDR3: TGCAGCGTAAGGACAGGGGAGGTGGATGAGCAGTTCTTC. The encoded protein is CSVRTGEVDEQFF.

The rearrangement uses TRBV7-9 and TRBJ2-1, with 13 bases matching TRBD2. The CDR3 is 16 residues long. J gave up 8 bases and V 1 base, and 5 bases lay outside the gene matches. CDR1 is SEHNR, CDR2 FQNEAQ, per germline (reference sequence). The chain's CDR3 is CASSLGWTSGRDEQFF. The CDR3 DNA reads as TGTGCCAGCAGCTTAGGGTGGACTAGCGGGAGAGATGAGCAGTTCTTC.

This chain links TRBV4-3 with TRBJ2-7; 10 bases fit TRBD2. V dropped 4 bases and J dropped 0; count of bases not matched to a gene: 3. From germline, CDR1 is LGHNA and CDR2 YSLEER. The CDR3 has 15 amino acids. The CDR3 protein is CASSRLAGSSYEQYF. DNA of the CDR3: TGCGCCAGCAGCCGACTAGCGGGTAGCTCCTACGAGCAGTACTTC.

The CDR3 nucleotides are TGCGCCAGCAGCCAAGAAACGGGGGTGGTAAGGGCTTACTCCTACGAGCAGTACTTC. This sequence encodes CASSQETGVVRAYSYEQYF. This chain connects TRBV4-1 to TRBJ2-7, with TRBD2 as a possible D gene (6 bases). CDR3 size: 19 residues. Between the trimmed V and J ends, which lost 0 bases and 0 bases, there was a span of 21 bases. Germline CDR1 reads MGHRA; CDR2 reads YSYEKL.

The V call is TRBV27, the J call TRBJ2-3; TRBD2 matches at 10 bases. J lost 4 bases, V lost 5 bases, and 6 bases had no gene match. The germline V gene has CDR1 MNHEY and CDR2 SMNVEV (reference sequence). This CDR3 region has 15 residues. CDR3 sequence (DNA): TGTGCCAGCAGTATTACTAGCGGGAAGTCAGATACGCAGTATTTT. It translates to CASSITSGKSDTQYF.

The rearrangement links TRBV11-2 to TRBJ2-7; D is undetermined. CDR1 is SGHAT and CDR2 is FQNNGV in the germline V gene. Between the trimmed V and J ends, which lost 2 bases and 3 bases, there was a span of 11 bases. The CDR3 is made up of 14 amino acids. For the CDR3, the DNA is TGTGCCAGCAGCTTACGTCCACTCCTCTACGAGCAGTACTTC. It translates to CASSLRPLLYEQYF. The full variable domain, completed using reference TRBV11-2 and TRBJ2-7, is EAGVAQSPRYKIIEKRQSVAFWCNPISGHATLYWYQQILGQGPKLLIQFQNNGVVDDSQLPKDRFSAERLKGVDSTLKIQPAKLEDSAVYLCASSLRPLLYEQYFGPGTRLTVT.

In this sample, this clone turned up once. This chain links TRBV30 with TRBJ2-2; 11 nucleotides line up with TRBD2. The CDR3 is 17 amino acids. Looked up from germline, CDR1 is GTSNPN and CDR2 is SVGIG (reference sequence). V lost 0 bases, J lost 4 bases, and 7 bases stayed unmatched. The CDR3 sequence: CAWSVTSGSLRTGELFF. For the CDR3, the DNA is TGTGCCTGGAGTGTAACTAGCGGGAGCCTACGCACCGGGGAGCTGTTTTTT. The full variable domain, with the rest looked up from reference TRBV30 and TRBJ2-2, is SQTIHQWPATLVQPVGSPLSLECTVEGTSNPNLYWYRQAAGRGLQLLFYSVGIGQISSEVPQNLSASRPQDRQFILSSKKLLLSDSGFYLCAWSVTSGSLRTGELFFGEGSRLTVL.

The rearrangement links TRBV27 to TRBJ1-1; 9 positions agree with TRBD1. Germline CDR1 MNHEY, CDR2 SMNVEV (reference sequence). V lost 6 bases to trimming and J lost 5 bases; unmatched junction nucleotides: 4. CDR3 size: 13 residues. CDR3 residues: CASRGQGRTEAFF. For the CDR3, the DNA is TGTGCCAGCAGAGGACAGGGGAGGACTGAAGCTTTCTTT.

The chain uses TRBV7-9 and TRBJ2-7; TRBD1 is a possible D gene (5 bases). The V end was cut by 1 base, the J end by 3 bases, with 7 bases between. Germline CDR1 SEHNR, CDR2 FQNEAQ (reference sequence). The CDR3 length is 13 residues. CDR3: CASSLGQYYEQYF. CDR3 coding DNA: TGTGCCAGCAGCTTAGGACAGTACTACGAGCAGTACTTC.

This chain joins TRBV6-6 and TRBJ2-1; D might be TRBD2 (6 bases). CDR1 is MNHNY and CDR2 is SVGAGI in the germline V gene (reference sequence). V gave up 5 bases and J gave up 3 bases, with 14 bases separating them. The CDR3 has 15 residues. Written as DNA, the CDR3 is TGTGCCAGCAGTAAATGGACTACAATCTACAATGAGCAGTTCTTC. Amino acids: CASSKWTTIYNEQFF.

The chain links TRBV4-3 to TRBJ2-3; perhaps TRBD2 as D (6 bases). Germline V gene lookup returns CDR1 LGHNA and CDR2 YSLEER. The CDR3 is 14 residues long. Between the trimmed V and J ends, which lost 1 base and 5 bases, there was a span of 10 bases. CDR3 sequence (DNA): TGCGCCAGCAGCCAAGGCCGACTAGTAGATACGCAGTATTTT. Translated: CASSQGRLVDTQYF.

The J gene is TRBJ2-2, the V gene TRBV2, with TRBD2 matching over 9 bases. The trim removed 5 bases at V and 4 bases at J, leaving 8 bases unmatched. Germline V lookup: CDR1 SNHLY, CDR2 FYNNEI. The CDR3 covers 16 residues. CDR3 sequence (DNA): TGTGCCAGCAGTTTCGCGGGAGGGCCGAGCACCGGGGAGCTGTTTTTT. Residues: CASSFAGGPSTGELFF.